This is a list of T cell receptor beta chains from one sample in a study of identical twins. MiXCR, applied by TCRdb to the 5' RACE reads, yields one record per CDR3 protein. The sample includes under 300,000 distinct CDR3 sequences, approximately 8.6% of them seen just once. These data also featured in a second study, about yellow fever vaccine responses in identical twins.

The specimen sequenced was CD8+ T cells sorted from blood. Receptors were obtained from a woman between 18 and 29 years old in good health. Each CDR3 is given with its conserved first and last residue. D genes are given only for firm matches. Size tells how often a clone was seen (once, few, many) or the class of an expanded clone, and some rows leave it out.

v_call: TRBV11-2; d_call: TRBD2; clone_size: .; j_call: TRBJ2-1; cdr3_nt: TGTGCCAGCAGCTCGACTAGCGGGTGGATCCATGAGCAGTTCTTC; cdr3_aa: CASSSTSGWIHEQFF
v_call: TRBV20-1; d_call: TRBD1; clone_size: .; j_call: TRBJ2-7; cdr3_nt: TGCAGTGCTACGGGCCGGACAGGGATCTACGAGCAGTACTTC; cdr3_aa: CSATGRTGIYEQYF
v_call: TRBV27; d_call: .; clone_size: few; j_call: TRBJ2-7; cdr3_nt: TGTGCCAGCAGGAAAACCTACGAGCAGTACTTC; cdr3_aa: CASRKTYEQYF
v_call: TRBV7-9; d_call: TRBD1; clone_size: many; j_call: TRBJ2-7; cdr3_nt: TGTGCCAGCAGCTTCCGGGACAGCGCCTACGAGCAGTACTTC; cdr3_aa: CASSFRDSAYEQYF
v_call: TRBV11-2; d_call: .; clone_size: few; j_call: TRBJ2-5; cdr3_nt: TGTGCCAGCAGCTTATTTGCCGGGGAAGAGACCCAGTACTTC; cdr3_aa: CASSLFAGEETQYF
v_call: TRBV7-6; d_call: TRBD2; clone_size: few; j_call: TRBJ2-3; cdr3_nt: TGTGCCAGCAGCTTAAGGGGCCTAGCGGGGGCCGGCACAGATACGCAGTATTTT; cdr3_aa: CASSLRGLAGAGTDTQYF
v_call: TRBV12-3/TRBV12-4; d_call: .; clone_size: few; j_call: TRBJ1-1; cdr3_nt: TGTGCCAGCAGTCCGCGGGACCGAGCCTTGAACACTGAAGCTTTCTTT; cdr3_aa: CASSPRDRALNTEAFF
v_call: TRBV5-6; d_call: TRBD1; clone_size: few; j_call: TRBJ2-1; cdr3_nt: TGTGCCAGCAGCTTACAGGGGGCCCGATCCAATGAGCAGTTCTTC; cdr3_aa: CASSLQGARSNEQFF
v_call: TRBV4-1; d_call: .; clone_size: many; j_call: TRBJ1-1; cdr3_nt: TGCGCCAGCAGCCAAGAAGGCGAGGACACTGAAGCTTTCTTT; cdr3_aa: CASSQEGEDTEAFF
v_call: TRBV29-1; d_call: TRBD2; clone_size: few; j_call: TRBJ2-5; cdr3_nt: TGCAGCGTTGAAGGTCGGGAGGGCGAGAGAGAGACCCAGTACTTC; cdr3_aa: CSVEGREGERETQYF
v_call: TRBV23-1; d_call: TRBD1; clone_size: .; j_call: TRBJ2-7; cdr3_nt: TGCGCCAGCAGTCACCCGGACAGGACTGATTACGAGCAGTACTTC; cdr3_aa: CASSHPDRTDYEQYF
v_call: TRBV4-3; d_call: TRBD2; clone_size: .; j_call: TRBJ2-7; cdr3_nt: TGCGCCAGCAGCCAAGATGCTTGGGCGGCGGGAGATCACTACGAGCAGTACTTC; cdr3_aa: CASSQDAWAAGDHYEQYF
v_call: TRBV27; d_call: .; clone_size: few; j_call: TRBJ1-5; cdr3_nt: TGTGCCAGCAGTTGGCCGGGTTATCAGCCCCAGCATTTT; cdr3_aa: CASSWPGYQPQHF
v_call: TRBV6-2/TRBV6-3; d_call: TRBD1; clone_size: .; j_call: TRBJ2-7; cdr3_nt: TGTGCCAGCGGAGACAGGGATTTCGACGAGCAGTACTTC; cdr3_aa: CASGDRDFDEQYF
v_call: TRBV6-1; d_call: .; clone_size: few; j_call: TRBJ2-3; cdr3_nt: TGTGCCAGCAGGGACCGGGGGTCAGATACGCAGTATTTT; cdr3_aa: CASRDRGSDTQYF
v_call: TRBV11-2; d_call: .; clone_size: few; j_call: TRBJ2-1; cdr3_nt: TGTGCCAGCAGCTTAGAAGTGGGGGGTATGGCCAATGAGCAGTTCTTC; cdr3_aa: CASSLEVGGMANEQFF
v_call: TRBV7-2; d_call: TRBD2; clone_size: .; j_call: TRBJ2-1; cdr3_nt: TGTGCCAGCAGCTTAGCGCGGCTAGCGGGAGTTCGGGGCAATGAGCAGTTCTTC; cdr3_aa: CASSLARLAGVRGNEQFF
v_call: TRBV29-1; d_call: .; clone_size: many; j_call: TRBJ1-4; cdr3_nt: TGCAGCGTTGGACAGGCAACTAATGAAAAACTGTTTTTT; cdr3_aa: CSVGQATNEKLFF
v_call: TRBV4-3; d_call: TRBD2; clone_size: few; j_call: TRBJ2-7; cdr3_nt: TGCGCCAGCAGCCAAGATCTTAGCGGGCAGTCCTACGAGCAGTACTTC; cdr3_aa: CASSQDLSGQSYEQYF
v_call: TRBV6-5; d_call: .; clone_size: .; j_call: TRBJ2-1; cdr3_nt: TGTGCCAGCAGTTATTCCCCCGGGGCCAATGAGCAGTTCTTC; cdr3_aa: CASSYSPGANEQFF
v_call: TRBV5-1; d_call: TRBD1; clone_size: .; j_call: TRBJ2-7; cdr3_nt: TGCGCCAGCAGCTTGGGACAGGGAAAGTACTTC; cdr3_aa: CASSLGQGKYF
v_call: TRBV27; d_call: .; clone_size: .; j_call: TRBJ2-7; cdr3_nt: TGTGCCAGCAGTTTATCATCGCCGGAAAACCGCTACGAGCAGTACTTC; cdr3_aa: CASSLSSPENRYEQYF
v_call: TRBV4-3; d_call: .; clone_size: .; j_call: TRBJ2-3; cdr3_nt: TGCGCCAGCAGCCAAGATCTCGGGGGGCTTGGAACAGATACGCAGTATTTT; cdr3_aa: CASSQDLGGLGTDTQYF
v_call: TRBV4-1; d_call: .; clone_size: .; j_call: TRBJ2-1; cdr3_nt: TGCGCCAGCAGCCAAGATATTCCTGAGAGCTCCTACAATGAGCAGTTCTTC; cdr3_aa: CASSQDIPESSYNEQFF
v_call: TRBV6-5; d_call: TRBD2; clone_size: .; j_call: TRBJ2-1; cdr3_nt: TGTGCCAGCAGTTACTCCTATCGGGGAGGGGACGATGAGCAGTTCTTC; cdr3_aa: CASSYSYRGGDDEQFF
v_call: TRBV28; d_call: .; clone_size: few; j_call: TRBJ1-2; cdr3_nt: TGTGCCAGCAGACCAGGGGACTATGGCTACACCTTC; cdr3_aa: CASRPGDYGYTF
v_call: TRBV6-5; d_call: TRBD1; clone_size: .; j_call: TRBJ2-1; cdr3_nt: TGTGCCAGCAGTTACTCGACAGGACAGGGAGGCTACAATGAGCAGTTCTTC; cdr3_aa: CASSYSTGQGGYNEQFF
v_call: TRBV7-9; d_call: .; clone_size: many; j_call: TRBJ2-7; cdr3_nt: TGTGCCAGCAGCCCGACTACCTCCTACGAGCAGTACTTC; cdr3_aa: CASSPTTSYEQYF
v_call: TRBV25-1; d_call: .; clone_size: few; j_call: TRBJ1-1; cdr3_nt: TGTGCCAGCAGTGAGGGGCCCGGGGCCACTGAAGCTTTCTTT; cdr3_aa: CASSEGPGATEAFF
v_call: TRBV7-2; d_call: TRBD1; clone_size: few; j_call: TRBJ1-5; cdr3_nt: TGTGCCAGCAGCAATCCAGGGGGGTCACAGCCCCAGCATTTT; cdr3_aa: CASSNPGGSQPQHF
v_call: TRBV11-2; d_call: TRBD2; clone_size: many; j_call: TRBJ2-1; cdr3_nt: TGTGCCAGCAGCTTAGATCTGCGACTAGCGGAGGCCAGCTCCTACAATGAGCAGTTCTTC; cdr3_aa: CASSLDLRLAEASSYNEQFF
v_call: TRBV4-3; d_call: TRBD2; clone_size: .; j_call: TRBJ2-6; cdr3_nt: TGCGCCAGCAGCCAAGATCCTAGCGGGAGGTCTGGGGCCAACGTCCTGACTTTC; cdr3_aa: CASSQDPSGRSGANVLTF
v_call: TRBV2; d_call: .; clone_size: .; j_call: TRBJ1-4; cdr3_nt: TGTGCCACATTCGAGACGACTGGTGAAAAACTGTTTTTT; cdr3_aa: CATFETTGEKLFF
v_call: TRBV4-3; d_call: .; clone_size: many; j_call: TRBJ2-1; cdr3_nt: TGCGCCAGCAGCCAAGCTGGATCCGGGTCCTACAATGAGCAGTTCTTC; cdr3_aa: CASSQAGSGSYNEQFF
v_call: TRBV27; d_call: .; clone_size: few; j_call: TRBJ2-1; cdr3_nt: TGTGCCAGCAGTTTAAACGGGGAGCAGTTCTTC; cdr3_aa: CASSLNGEQFF
v_call: TRBV10-3; d_call: TRBD1; clone_size: many; j_call: TRBJ1-1; cdr3_nt: TGTGCCATCAGGGGACCCGGGACAGGCCTTAACACTGAAGCTTTCTTT; cdr3_aa: CAIRGPGTGLNTEAFF
v_call: TRBV14; d_call: TRBD1; clone_size: many; j_call: TRBJ2-5; cdr3_nt: TGTGCCAGCAGCCAAAGACTGTTCGGGGACAGGGTTCAAGAGACCCAGTACTTC; cdr3_aa: CASSQRLFGDRVQETQYF
v_call: TRBV13; d_call: .; clone_size: .; j_call: TRBJ2-4; cdr3_nt: TGTGCCAGCAGCGTCGGGACTGCACTAGCCAAAAACATTCAGTACTTC; cdr3_aa: CASSVGTALAKNIQYF
v_call: TRBV18; d_call: .; clone_size: many; j_call: TRBJ2-7; cdr3_nt: TGTGCCAGCTCACCCGTTGACAGGACCCCCTGGGAGCAGTACTTC; cdr3_aa: CASSPVDRTPWEQYF
v_call: TRBV20-1; d_call: .; clone_size: .; j_call: TRBJ2-7; cdr3_nt: TGCAGTGCTCCAAGGTGGACGACGAGCTACGAGCAGTACTTC; cdr3_aa: CSAPRWTTSYEQYF